In its sample, the clone carrying this TCR beta chain was seen many times. The entry originates in a study of human T cells and chemical hapten exposure. TCRdb re-analysed the RACE reads in MiXCR, keeping a single row per CDR3 protein. This table has 130,000 or so distinct CDR3 sequences, 10% to 12% appearing once. V shed 0 bases and J shed 0 bases, with 12 bases lying between them. The CDR3 contains 18 residues. The time point was: patch test 3, about 24 weeks after DPC sensitization. Documented treatment: therapeutic diphenylcyclopropenone sensitization with weekly scalp DPC. This TCR was sampled from a woman aged 50 to 60 with alopecia areata. Some clones in this sample may be carry-over from other donors' samples. V gene TRBV23-1 combines with J gene TRBJ2-6, with D perhaps matching TRBD1 or TRBD2 (5 bases each). TRBV23-1 is an ORF; its function is uncertain. Sequencing used whole blood, obtained in connection with sensitization to the hapten diphenylcyclopropenone (DPC). The CDR3 DNA reads TGCGCCAGCAGTCAATCCCGGGGCCCGGCCTCTGGGGCCAACGTCCTGACTTTC. It yields the protein CASSQSRGPASGANVLTF.